Detailed here is one TCR beta chain. CDR1 MNHNY and CDR2 SVGAGI come from the germline V gene (reference sequence). V shed 0 bases and J 6 bases; nucleotides not matched to a gene: 4. The CDR3 covers 15 residues. Assay: immunoSEQ multiplex PCR; the TCRdb copy retains only in-frame clones and omits some. The sample gives tens of thousands of clones, around 86% of which show up once; just over 0.8% is in the top ten. The sample comes from a study of radiotherapy plus CTLA-4 blockade in lung cancer. This receptor was taken from a human donor with non-small cell lung cancer who had stable disease on radiotherapy plus ipilimumab. This chain uses TRBV6-6 with TRBJ1-4; 7 positions agree with TRBD1. Sequences were derived from peripheral blood, sampled from a patient treated with radiotherapy plus ipilimumab. This CDR3 reads CASSYSGRGDEKLFF. CDR3 coding DNA: TGTGCCAGCAGTTACTCGGGCAGGGGGGATGAAAAACTGTTTTTT.